This is a list of T cell receptor beta chains from one sample in a study of T cell changes during pregnancy in multiple sclerosis. Data came from immunoSEQ multiplex PCR; TCRdb stores just in-frame clones and leaves some out. Of 40,000 to 45,000 clones in the sample, roughly 85% were seen once. Source: CD4+ T cells from peripheral blood mononuclear cells, taken after pregnancy. These receptors originate from a female donor with multiple sclerosis, enrolled in a pregnancy study. Each CDR3 is given with its conserved first and last residue. The order of the fields is clone size, V gene, J gene, D gene, CDR3 protein, CDR3 DNA. The D gene is left open where the match is weak. The size field is filled for only some rows; it gives once, few, many or a size class.

clone size: NA
V gene: TRBV30
J gene: TRBJ1-2
D gene: NA
CDR3 protein: CAWSPTDRQVHGYTF
CDR3 DNA: TGTGCCTGGAGTCCCACCGACCGACAGGTTCATGGCTACACCTTC

clone size: NA
V gene: TRBV4-1
J gene: TRBJ1-1
D gene: NA
CDR3 protein: CASSQRDTYPGSTEAFF
CDR3 DNA: TGCGCCAGCAGCCAAAGAGACACATATCCCGGGAGCACTGAAGCTTTCTTT

clone size: NA
V gene: TRBV2
J gene: TRBJ2-3
D gene: NA
CDR3 protein: CASSSPGSPDTQYF
CDR3 DNA: TGTGCCAGCAGTTCCCCCGGGTCGCCAGATACGCAGTATTTT

clone size: NA
V gene: TRBV5-6
J gene: TRBJ2-5
D gene: NA
CDR3 protein: CASSLGGGGETQYF
CDR3 DNA: TGTGCCAGCAGCTTGGGGGGGGGCGGAGAGACCCAGTACTTC

clone size: NA
V gene: TRBV28
J gene: TRBJ1-6
D gene: TRBD1
CDR3 protein: CASSLTGFSNSPLHF
CDR3 DNA: TGTGCCAGCAGTCTGACAGGGTTCTCGAACTCACCCCTCCACTTT

clone size: NA
V gene: TRBV10-3
J gene: TRBJ1-1
D gene: TRBD1
CDR3 protein: CAIRIGTADTEAFF
CDR3 DNA: TGTGCCATCAGGATCGGGACAGCAGACACTGAAGCTTTCTTT

clone size: NA
V gene: TRBV5-5
J gene: TRBJ2-1
D gene: TRBD2
CDR3 protein: CASSGEAGGIYNEQFF
CDR3 DNA: TGTGCCAGCAGCGGGGAGGCGGGGGGGATATACAATGAGCAGTTCTTC

clone size: NA
V gene: TRBV20-1
J gene: TRBJ2-1
D gene: TRBD2
CDR3 protein: CSANSGTIKFF
CDR3 DNA: TGCAGTGCGAACTCGGGGACTATCAAGTTCTTC

clone size: NA
V gene: TRBV19
J gene: TRBJ2-3
D gene: NA
CDR3 protein: CASSKLRGGILTDTQYF
CDR3 DNA: TGTGCCAGTAGTAAACTTCGAGGAGGGATCCTCACAGATACGCAGTATTTT

clone size: NA
V gene: TRBV5-4
J gene: TRBJ1-2
D gene: NA
CDR3 protein: CASSLASGESYGYTF
CDR3 DNA: TGTGCCAGCAGCTTGGCCTCGGGGGAGAGCTATGGCTACACCTTC

clone size: NA
V gene: TRBV6-6
J gene: TRBJ2-1
D gene: NA
CDR3 protein: CASSYLGGSYNEQFF
CDR3 DNA: TGTGCCAGCAGTTATCTCGGGGGCTCCTACAATGAGCAGTTCTTC

clone size: once
V gene: TRBV19
J gene: TRBJ1-5
D gene: TRBD1
CDR3 protein: CASSMVQGATRNQPQHF
CDR3 DNA: TGTGCCAGTAGTATGGTACAGGGGGCGACGAGGAATCAGCCCCAGCATTTT

clone size: NA
V gene: TRBV4-2
J gene: TRBJ1-2
D gene: NA
CDR3 protein: CASSQDPIVGLRSGYTF
CDR3 DNA: TGTGCCAGCAGCCAAGATCCAATCGTGGGGCTAAGGAGTGGCTACACCTTC

clone size: NA
V gene: TRBV28
J gene: TRBJ1-4
D gene: NA
CDR3 protein: CASTGVDEKLFF
CDR3 DNA: TGTGCCAGCACAGGGGTGGATGAAAAACTGTTTTTT

clone size: NA
V gene: TRBV28
J gene: TRBJ1-1
D gene: NA
CDR3 protein: CASSLGPNTEAFF
CDR3 DNA: TGTGCCAGCAGTTTAGGGCCCAACACTGAAGCTTTCTTT

clone size: NA
V gene: TRBV5-5
J gene: TRBJ2-1
D gene: NA
CDR3 protein: CASSQSGSPVYNEQFF
CDR3 DNA: TGTGCCAGCAGCCAATCCGGGAGCCCCGTATACAATGAGCAGTTCTTC

clone size: once
V gene: TRBV7-3
J gene: TRBJ1-2
D gene: NA
CDR3 protein: CASSSGGGVSGYTF
CDR3 DNA: TGTGCCAGCAGCTCAGGCGGGGGCGTCTCCGGCTACACCTTC

clone size: once
V gene: TRBV7-3
J gene: TRBJ2-2
D gene: NA
CDR3 protein: CASSLRGDKGNTGELFF
CDR3 DNA: TGTGCCAGCTCACTCCGGGGGGACAAGGGGAACACCGGGGAGCTGTTTTTT

clone size: few
V gene: TRBV5-1
J gene: TRBJ1-1
D gene: NA
CDR3 protein: CASRATVNTEAFF
CDR3 DNA: TGCGCCAGCAGGGCTACAGTAAACACTGAAGCTTTCTTT

clone size: NA
V gene: TRBV30
J gene: TRBJ2-7
D gene: TRBD1
CDR3 protein: CAWSPGTAYEQYF
CDR3 DNA: TGTGCCTGGAGTCCCGGGACAGCCTACGAGCAGTACTTC

clone size: NA
V gene: TRBV7-9
J gene: TRBJ1-6
D gene: TRBD1
CDR3 protein: CASSSRTGSSYNSPLHF
CDR3 DNA: TGTGCCAGCAGCTCCCGGACAGGGAGCTCCTATAATTCACCCCTCCACTTT

clone size: NA
V gene: TRBV5-1
J gene: TRBJ2-3
D gene: TRBD2
CDR3 protein: CASSPYRGGLTDTQYF
CDR3 DNA: TGCGCCAGCAGCCCTTACCGGGGGGGCCTTACAGATACGCAGTATTTT

clone size: NA
V gene: TRBV7-3
J gene: TRBJ2-3
D gene: NA
CDR3 protein: CASSSSRGADTQYF
CDR3 DNA: TGTGCCAGCAGCTCCTCGCGTGGAGCCGATACGCAGTATTTT

clone size: NA
V gene: TRBV4-1
J gene: TRBJ2-3
D gene: NA
CDR3 protein: CASSQGYARPDTQYF
CDR3 DNA: TGCGCCAGCAGCCAAGGGTATGCGCGCCCAGATACGCAGTATTTT

clone size: NA
V gene: TRBV5-1
J gene: TRBJ1-1
D gene: NA
CDR3 protein: CASSFLGAATEAFF
CDR3 DNA: TGCGCCAGCAGCTTTCTGGGGGCGGCCACTGAAGCTTTCTTT

clone size: NA
V gene: TRBV7-3
J gene: TRBJ1-2
D gene: NA
CDR3 protein: CASSSQQGAYGYTF
CDR3 DNA: TGTGCCAGCAGCTCGCAACAGGGCGCCTATGGCTACACCTTC

clone size: NA
V gene: TRBV5-1
J gene: TRBJ1-5
D gene: NA
CDR3 protein: CASSLEDTLSNQPQHF
CDR3 DNA: TGCGCCAGCAGCTTGGAGGACACCCTTAGCAATCAGCCCCAGCATTTT

clone size: NA
V gene: TRBV2
J gene: TRBJ2-7
D gene: TRBD2
CDR3 protein: CASSSGTSGGPIVYEQYF
CDR3 DNA: TGTGCCAGCAGTTCCGGCACTAGCGGGGGGCCAATCGTCTACGAGCAGTACTTC

clone size: NA
V gene: TRBV5-4
J gene: TRBJ1-2
D gene: NA
CDR3 protein: CASSSWGLYGYTF
CDR3 DNA: TGTGCCAGCAGCTCGTGGGGACTCTATGGCTACACCTTC

clone size: few
V gene: TRBV5-1
J gene: TRBJ2-3
D gene: TRBD1
CDR3 protein: CASKSPGQSTDTQYF
CDR3 DNA: TGCGCCAGCAAGTCGCCGGGACAGAGCACAGATACGCAGTATTTT

clone size: once
V gene: TRBV5-1
J gene: TRBJ2-5
D gene: TRBD1
CDR3 protein: CASSLVRAGGQETQYF
CDR3 DNA: TGCGCCAGCAGCTTGGTTAGGGCAGGGGGCCAAGAGACCCAGTACTTC

clone size: medium-sized
V gene: TRBV5-6
J gene: TRBJ2-2
D gene: NA
CDR3 protein: CASSLSYDGELFF
CDR3 DNA: TGTGCCAGCAGCTTGTCCTACGACGGGGAGCTGTTTTTT

clone size: NA
V gene: TRBV2
J gene: TRBJ1-5
D gene: NA
CDR3 protein: CASRTLNQPQHF
CDR3 DNA: TGTGCCAGCAGGACACTGAATCAGCCCCAGCATTTT

clone size: NA
V gene: TRBV7-2
J gene: TRBJ2-1
D gene: NA
CDR3 protein: CASSFMHTTEQFF
CDR3 DNA: TGTGCCAGCAGCTTTATGCACACTACTGAGCAGTTCTTC

clone size: NA
V gene: TRBV5-1
J gene: TRBJ2-5
D gene: TRBD1
CDR3 protein: CASSFGTGGLETQYF
CDR3 DNA: TGCGCCAGCAGCTTTGGAACAGGGGGCCTAGAGACCCAGTACTTC

clone size: NA
V gene: TRBV12-1
J gene: TRBJ2-7
D gene: NA
CDR3 protein: CASSFRQTGYEQYF
CDR3 DNA: TGTGCCAGCAGCTTTCGCCAAACGGGATACGAGCAGTACTTC

clone size: NA
V gene: TRBV19
J gene: TRBJ1-1
D gene: NA
CDR3 protein: CASSTTGNTEAFF
CDR3 DNA: TGTGCCAGTAGTACAACAGGGAACACTGAAGCTTTCTTT

clone size: NA
V gene: TRBV6-1
J gene: TRBJ2-1
D gene: NA
CDR3 protein: CASSVGQRNEQFF
CDR3 DNA: TGTGCCAGCAGTGTTGGACAGCGCAATGAGCAGTTCTTC

clone size: NA
V gene: TRBV4-1
J gene: TRBJ1-5
D gene: NA
CDR3 protein: CASSFINQPQHF
CDR3 DNA: TGCGCCAGCAGCTTTATCAATCAGCCCCAGCATTTT

clone size: NA
V gene: TRBV27
J gene: TRBJ1-2
D gene: TRBD1
CDR3 protein: CASSRDRDGSYGYTF
CDR3 DNA: TGTGCCAGCAGTCGGGACAGGGACGGTAGCTATGGCTACACCTTC

clone size: NA
V gene: TRBV11-1
J gene: TRBJ2-7
D gene: TRBD1
CDR3 protein: CASSKGQGIDYEQYF
CDR3 DNA: TGTGCCAGCAGCAAGGGACAGGGGATCGACTACGAGCAGTACTTC

clone size: once
V gene: TRBV15
J gene: TRBJ2-1
D gene: NA
CDR3 protein: CATSREGQRSYNEQFF
CDR3 DNA: TGTGCCACCAGCAGGGAGGGACAGAGGAGTTACAATGAGCAGTTCTTC

clone size: NA
V gene: TRBV11-1
J gene: TRBJ1-1
D gene: TRBD1
CDR3 protein: CASSQATGRTEAFF
CDR3 DNA: TGTGCCAGCAGCCAGGCGACAGGGCGAACTGAAGCTTTCTTT

clone size: NA
V gene: TRBV18
J gene: TRBJ2-6
D gene: TRBD2
CDR3 protein: CASSQAGGLSGANVLTF
CDR3 DNA: TGTGCCAGCTCACAAGCGGGAGGGCTCTCTGGGGCCAACGTCCTGACTTTC

clone size: NA
V gene: TRBV18
J gene: TRBJ1-4
D gene: NA
CDR3 protein: CASSPSSTNEKLFF
CDR3 DNA: TGTGCCAGCTCACCGAGTTCAACTAATGAAAAACTGTTTTTT

clone size: NA
V gene: TRBV18
J gene: TRBJ1-4
D gene: NA
CDR3 protein: CASSEGRFNEKLFF
CDR3 DNA: TGTGCCAGCTCCGAGGGCAGGTTTAATGAAAAACTGTTTTTT

clone size: few
V gene: TRBV18
J gene: TRBJ2-2
D gene: NA
CDR3 protein: CASSWLDSANTGELFF
CDR3 DNA: TGTGCCAGCTCATGGTTGGACAGCGCGAACACCGGGGAGCTGTTTTTT

clone size: medium-sized
V gene: TRBV28
J gene: TRBJ2-3
D gene: NA
CDR3 protein: CASSFLADTQYF
CDR3 DNA: TGTGCCAGCAGTTTTCTAGCCGATACGCAGTATTTT